One sample yielded the 8 T cell receptor beta chains listed below, sequenced in a study of graft-versus-host responses after intestinal transplantation. The method was immunoSEQ multiplex PCR; TCRdb's version includes in-frame clones alone and lacks a portion of them. Of under 100,000 clones in the sample, about 93% were seen once. The material sequenced was PBMCs, taken 450 to 460 days after intestinal transplant. These receptors came from a human patient who received an intestinal transplant, so some T cells may come from the graft donor.

The chain has TRBV2 and TRBJ2-7; D ambiguous. Per the germline V gene, CDR1 is SNHLY and CDR2 is FYNNEI. The CDR3 loop spans 14 amino acids. The V and J ends lost 4 bases and 0 bases respectively, with 10 bases between them. In nucleotides, the CDR3 is TGTGCCAGCAGTGTTTCGCGGAACTCCTACGAGCAGTACTTC. It yields the protein CASSVSRNSYEQYF.

The chain couples TRBV7-2 to TRBJ1-6; D call uncertain. Trimming removed 1 base from V and 5 bases from J, with 9 bases in between. The CDR3 loop spans 15 amino acids. Germline lookup yields CDR1 SGHTA and CDR2 FQGNSA. CDR3: CASSLGPGNNSPLHF. The CDR3 bases are TGTGCCAGCAGCTTAGGTCCTGGGAATAATTCACCCCTCCACTTT.

DNA for the CDR3: TGTGCCAGCACCCGGGACAGGGGGCCGGGAAACACCATATATTTT. Translation: CASTRDRGPGNTIYF. V is TRBV14 and J is TRBJ1-3; 12 bases align to TRBD1. CDR3 size: 15 residues. CDR1 is SGHDN, CDR2 FVKESK, per germline. V was clipped by 7 bases and J by 4 bases; unmatched bases: 5. Based on the CDR3 plus reference TRBV14 and TRBJ1-3, the full variable domain is EAGVTQFPSHSVIEKGQTVTLRCDPISGHDNLYWYRRVMGKEIKFLLHFVKESKQDESGMPNNRFLAERTGGTYSTLKVQPAELEDSGVYFCASTRDRGPGNTIYFGEGSWLTVV.

The chain employs TRBV5-1 and TRBJ2-7; D gene unclear. The CDR3 loop spans 13 amino acids. The V gene lost 0 bases and the J gene lost 4 bases, with 8 bases spanning the gap. Germline lookup yields CDR1 SGHRS and CDR2 YFSETQ. The CDR3 protein is CASSLEYRYEQYF. The CDR3, as DNA: TGCGCCAGCAGCTTGGAGTACAGATACGAGCAGTACTTC. Looking up the rest from reference TRBV5-1 and TRBJ2-7 gives the full variable domain: KAGVTQTPRYLIKTRGQQVTLSCSPISGHRSVSWYQQTPGQGLQFLFEYFSETQRNKGNFPGRFSGRQFSNSRSEMNVSTLELGDSALYLCASSLEYRYEQYFGPGTRLTVT.

The genes are TRBV11-1 and TRBJ2-3, with D tentatively TRBD2 (5 bases). Germline V gives CDR1 SGHAT, CDR2 FQDESV (reference sequence). Deletions cut 3 bases from V and 10 bases from J, with 8 bases between. This CDR3 comprises 11 residues. CDR3 DNA: TGTGCCAGCAGCTTCCGGGGTGCGCAGTATTTT. Translation: CASSFRGAQYF.

The chain carries TRBV7-9 and TRBJ2-5; D may be TRBD1 (5 bases). There are 13 residues in the CDR3. Trimming cost V 3 bases and J 2 bases, with 7 bases left between them. Germline CDR1 reads SEHNR; CDR2 reads FQNEAQ (reference sequence). The CDR3 bases are TGTGCCAGCAGCTTGGGGCAACAAGAGACCCAGTACTTC. Residues: CASSLGQQETQYF.

V and J are TRBV19 and TRBJ2-7, with 8 nucleotides matching TRBD2. The CDR3 has 16 amino acids. The germline gives CDR1 LNHDA, CDR2 SQIVND (reference sequence). With V trimmed by 5 bases and J by 2 bases, 11 bases remained unmatched. The CDR3 coding sequence is TGTGCCAGTAGTTTTGGCCCGGGGGGGCAGACCTACGAGCAGTACTTC. It codes for CASSFGPGGQTYEQYF.

The chain has TRBV11-3 and TRBJ2-2; D remains unclear. V lost 5 bases and J lost 5, with 9 bases in between. The CDR3 is 13 residues long. Germline V gene data show CDR1 as SGHNT and CDR2 as YENEEA. Here the CDR3 reads CASSLRVTGELFF. The CDR3 DNA follows: TGTGCCAGCAGCCTCAGAGTGACCGGGGAGCTGTTTTTT.